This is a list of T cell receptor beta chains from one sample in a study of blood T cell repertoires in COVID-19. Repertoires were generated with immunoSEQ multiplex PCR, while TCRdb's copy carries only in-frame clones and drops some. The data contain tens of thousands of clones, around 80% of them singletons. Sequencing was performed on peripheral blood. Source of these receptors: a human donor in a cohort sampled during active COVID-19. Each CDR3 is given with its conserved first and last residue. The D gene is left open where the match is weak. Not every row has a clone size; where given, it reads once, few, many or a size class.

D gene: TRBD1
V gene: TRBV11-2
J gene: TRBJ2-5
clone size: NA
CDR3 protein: CASNTGTAQETQYF
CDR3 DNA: TGTGCCAGCAACACAGGGACAGCCCAAGAGACCCAGTACTTC

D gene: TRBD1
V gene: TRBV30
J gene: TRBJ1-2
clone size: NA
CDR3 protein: CAWSSGGGRGYTF
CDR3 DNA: TGTGCCTGGAGCTCTGGAGGGGGCCGCGGCTACACCTTC

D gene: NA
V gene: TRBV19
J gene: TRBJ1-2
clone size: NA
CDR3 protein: CASRATANYGYTF
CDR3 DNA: TGTGCCAGTAGGGCGACAGCTAACTATGGCTACACCTTC

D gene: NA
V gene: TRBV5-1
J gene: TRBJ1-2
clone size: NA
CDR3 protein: CASSLSGKGNQGGGYTF
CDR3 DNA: TGCGCCAGCAGCTTGTCGGGGAAAGGCAATCAGGGAGGTGGCTACACCTTC

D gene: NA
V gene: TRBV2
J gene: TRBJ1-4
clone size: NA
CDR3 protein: CASSDGATTNEKLFF
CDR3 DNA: TGTGCCAGCAGTGATGGGGCTACAACTAATGAAAAACTGTTTTTT

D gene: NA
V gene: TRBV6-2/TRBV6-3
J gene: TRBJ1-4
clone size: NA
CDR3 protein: CASSRADRLFF
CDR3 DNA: TGTGCCAGCAGCAGGGCCGACAGACTGTTTTTT

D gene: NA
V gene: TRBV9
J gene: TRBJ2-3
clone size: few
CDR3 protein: CASSEPFTDTQYF
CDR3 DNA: TGTGCCAGCAGCGAGCCCTTCACAGATACGCAGTATTTT

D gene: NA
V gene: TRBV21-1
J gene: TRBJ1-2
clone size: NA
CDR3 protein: CASSKASTGKDYGYTF
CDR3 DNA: TGTGCCAGCAGCAAAGCGTCAACGGGGAAGGACTATGGCTACACCTTC

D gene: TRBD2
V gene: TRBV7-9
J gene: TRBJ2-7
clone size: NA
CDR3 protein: CASSLASGSFEQYF
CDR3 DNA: TGTGCCAGCAGCTTGGCTAGCGGGTCCTTCGAGCAGTACTTC

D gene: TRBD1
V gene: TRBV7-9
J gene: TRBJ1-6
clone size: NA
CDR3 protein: CASSFRTGPSSYNSPLHF
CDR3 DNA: TGTGCCAGCAGCTTCCGGACAGGGCCAAGCTCCTATAATTCACCCCTCCACTTT

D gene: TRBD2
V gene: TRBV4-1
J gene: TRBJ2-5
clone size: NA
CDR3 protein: CASSQDRLPGGGETQYF
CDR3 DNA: TGCGCCAGCAGCCAAGATCGATTACCGGGGGGAGGCGAGACCCAGTACTTC

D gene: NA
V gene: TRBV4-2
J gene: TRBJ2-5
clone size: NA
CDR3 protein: CASSQGGVETQYF
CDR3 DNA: TGTGCCAGCAGCCAAGGCGGGGTTGAGACCCAGTACTTC

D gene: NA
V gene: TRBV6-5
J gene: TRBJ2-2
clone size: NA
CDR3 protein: CASIELHRITGELFF
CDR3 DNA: TGTGCCAGCATCGAGTTACACAGGATTACCGGGGAGCTGTTTTTT